The 4 T cell receptor beta chains in this list originate from one sample, sequenced in a study of T-cell reconstitution after alpha-beta-depleted transplantation in children. Unique molecular identifiers tagged the TCRbeta library. TCRdb reanalysed the PCR reads using MiXCR and keeps one entry per CDR3 protein. The sample contains about 980,000 distinct CDR3 sequences, around 30% of which appear only once. This material consisted of PBMCs, mostly from graft donor cells, taken 360 days after TCRalphabeta/CD19-depleted stem cell transplant. The receptors were gathered from a boy in the first two years of life who had a stem cell transplant for SCID, so the T cells may come from the graft donor.

The genes are TRBV12-3 or TRBV12-4 and TRBJ2-7; 7 nucleotides agree with TRBD2. This CDR3 region has 15 residues. V lost 3 bases, J lost 0 bases, and 5 bases stayed unmatched. CDR3 nucleotide sequence: TGTGCCAGCAGTTTTTTCCGGGACTACTCCTACGAGCAGTACTTC. Amino acid sequence: CASSFFRDYSYEQYF.

V and J are TRBV20-1 and TRBJ2-7; D unresolved. Germline CDR1 is DFQATT and CDR2 is SNEGSKA (reference sequence). The V end was cut by 0 bases, the J end by 0 bases, with 15 bases between. This CDR3 has 16 amino acids. CDR3 coding DNA: TGCAGTGCTAGAGATAAGGCCAGTCTAAGCTCCTACGAGCAGTACTTC. Protein sequence: CSARDKASLSSYEQYF.

There are a few counts of this clonotype. This chain links TRBV7-2 with TRBJ2-6; unclear D gene. CDR1 and CDR2 (germline): SGHTA, FQGNSA. Trimming cost V 7 bases and J 0 bases, with 10 bases left between them. The CDR3 has 15 residues. In DNA form, the CDR3 reads TGTGCCAGCAACGCCGCGAGCTCTGGGGCCAACGTCCTGACTTTC. Residues: CASNAASSGANVLTF.

The rearrangement links TRBV5-1 to TRBJ2-1; 8 positions match TRBD1. Germline V gene data show CDR1 as SGHRS and CDR2 as YFSETQ. The CDR3 runs to 17 residues. With V trimmed by 0 bases and J by 4 bases, 9 bases remained unmatched. This CDR3 reads CASSLGQGADYYNEQFF. CDR3 DNA sequence: TGCGCCAGCAGCTTGGGTCAGGGGGCCGACTATTACAATGAGCAGTTCTTC.